This T cell receptor (beta chain) was found in a study of blood T cells in healthy people across ages. This CDR3 spans 14 amino acids. V was shortened by 6 bases and J by 6 bases, with 16 bases between the two germline ends. Each donor supplied ten milliliters of peripheral blood. Alongside a J-beta primer mix, a sample-barcoded 5' primer served in a second PCR lasting about 7 to 11 cycles. TCRdb reprocessed the 5' RACE reads with MiXCR, giving one entry per CDR3 protein. The sample contains approximately 730,000 distinct CDR3 sequences, around half of which appear only once. The sample was blood. The chain couples TRBV12-3 or TRBV12-4 to TRBJ2-3, with D possibly called TRBD1 or TRBD2 (5 bases each). This clonotype was sampled from a man at least 80 years old in good health. CDR3 DNA sequence: TGTGCCAGCAGATGGGACCCGGAGAGGGATACGCAGTATTTT. Its translation: CASRWDPERDTQYF.